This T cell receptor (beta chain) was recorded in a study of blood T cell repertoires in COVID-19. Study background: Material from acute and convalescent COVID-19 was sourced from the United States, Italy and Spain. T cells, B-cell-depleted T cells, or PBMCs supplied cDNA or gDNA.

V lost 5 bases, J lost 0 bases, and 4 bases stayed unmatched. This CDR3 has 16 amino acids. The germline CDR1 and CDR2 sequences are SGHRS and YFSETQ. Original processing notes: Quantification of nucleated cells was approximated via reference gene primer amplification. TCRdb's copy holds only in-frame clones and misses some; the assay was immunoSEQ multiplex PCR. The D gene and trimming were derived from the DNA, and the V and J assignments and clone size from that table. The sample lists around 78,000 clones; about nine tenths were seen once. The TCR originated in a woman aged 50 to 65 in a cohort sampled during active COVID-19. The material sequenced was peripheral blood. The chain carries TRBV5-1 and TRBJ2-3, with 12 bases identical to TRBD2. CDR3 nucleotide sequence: TGCGCCAGCAGGGGACTAGCGGGCACTAGCACAGATACGCAGTATTTT. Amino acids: CASRGLAGTSTDTQYF.